These 12 T cell receptor beta chains were sequenced from one sample in a study of T cells expressing NK-cell markers. TCRdb reworked the 5' RACE reads into one entry per CDR3 protein, no DNA. The sample has fewer than 550,000 distinct CDR3 sequences, and its top ten clones hold 1.4%. The material sequenced was blood T cells: a sorted CD56 or NKG2C T cell subset, CD4+ or CD8+ T cells, or bulk PBMC T cells (not recorded which). These receptors came from a woman aged 45-65 years in good health.

The CDR3 is CASSPGRNEQFF. The chain employs TRBV18 and TRBJ2-1; the D call from TCRdb, TRBD1, cannot be confirmed without DNA. Germline V CDR1 and CDR2: KGHSH, LQKENI. This CDR3 contains 12 residues.

The rearrangement joins TRBV5-1 to TRBJ2-1; as DNA is missing, the TRBD1 call by TCRdb cannot be tested. In germline, CDR1 is SGHRS, CDR2 YFSETQ. This CDR3 has 15 residues. The CDR3: CASSLVGTKRLEQFF.

This chain joins TRBV5-1 and TRBJ2-1; TCRdb reports TRBD2, a call that lacks DNA to check it against. Germline CDR1 SGHRS, CDR2 YFSETQ. The CDR3 spans 14 residues. CDR3 loop: CASSPGIRYNEQFF. Drawing the rest from reference TRBV5-1 and TRBJ2-1, the complete variable domain is KAGVTQTPRYLIKTRGQQVTLSCSPISGHRSVSWYQQTPGQGLQFLFEYFSETQRNKGNFPGRFSGRQFSNSRSEMNVSTLELGDSALYLCASSPGIRYNEQFFGPGTRLTVL.

J is TRBJ2-3 and V is TRBV27. Germline-derived CDR1 and CDR2 are MNHEY and SMNVEV (reference sequence). The CDR3 runs 17 residues. The CDR3 protein is CASSFSSGVKIADTQYF.

V is TRBV5-1 and J is TRBJ2-1. Germline assignment: CDR1 SGHRS and CDR2 YFSETQ. The length of the CDR3 is 14 residues. CDR3 amino acids: CASSQAVSINEQFF.

The chain's CDR3 is CASSSLGKGWATFF. The V call is TRBV6-5, the J call TRBJ1-1; TCRdb indicates TRBD1, and absent DNA this call remains unverified. The germline V gene encodes CDR1 MNHEY and CDR2 SVGAGI. This CDR3 contains 14 residues.

The CDR3 protein is CASTPGLKENIQYF. This chain uses TRBV6-6 with TRBJ2-4; the TCRdb D gene call, TRBD1, has no DNA to confirm it. Germline-derived CDR1 and CDR2 are MNHNY and SVGAGI (reference sequence). The CDR3 is made up of 14 amino acids.

The chain joins TRBV30 to TRBJ1-3. Germline V CDR1 and CDR2: GTSNPN, SVGIG (reference sequence). The CDR3 loop spans 14 amino acids. CDR3 in amino acids: CAWSVLGGRNTIYF.

The CDR3 is CSASPIAGAYEQYF. The chain combines TRBV20-1 with TRBJ2-7; absent DNA, TCRdb's TRBD2 call cannot be checked. Germline-derived CDR1 and CDR2 are DFQATT and SNEGSKA (reference sequence). This CDR3 comprises 14 residues.

V is TRBV5-1 and J is TRBJ2-2; TCRdb selects TRBD1, and the lack of DNA leaves this call unchecked. This CDR3 comprises 16 residues. Germline V CDR1 and CDR2: SGHRS, YFSETQ. The CDR3 protein is CASSGPGPMNTGELFF.

This chain uses TRBV6-5 with TRBJ1-1; TCRdb picks TRBD1, but there is no DNA to check that call. Germline V gene sequence: CDR1 MNHEY, CDR2 SVGAGI. The CDR3 covers 13 residues. CDR3 loop: CASSNTGWTEAFF.

The J gene is TRBJ2-2, the V gene TRBV5-1. This CDR3 contains 15 residues. From germline, CDR1 is SGHRS and CDR2 YFSETQ. CDR3 sequence reads: CASSLAAGVTWELFF.